This TCR beta chain came from a study of identical twins. MiXCR was run by TCRdb on the 5' RACE reads, yielding one entry per CDR3 protein. The repertoire consists of hundreds of thousands of distinct CDR3 sequences, with roughly 18% occurring once and the leading ten covering about an eighth. Overall study findings and caveats: Fewer insertions characterized abundant cord blood beta clonotypes, whereas memory repertoires showed none.

A word on this clonotype: Antigen: not known.

CDR1 is SGHRS, CDR2 YFSETQ, per germline. Trimming took off 3 bases at V and 4 bases at J, with 13 bases between the two ends. The CDR3 is 15 residues long. Another study also made use of these data, one on T cells expressing NK-cell markers. This second study notes: The dominant NKG2C+ clonotypes represented 1.0-7.0% of CD8+ T cells in six donors. There were several donors in whom these clonotypes also led the CD3+CD56-NKG2C+ fraction.

The receptor comes from a woman between 18 and 29 years old in good health. The sample comprised PBMCs. The chain couples TRBV5-1 to TRBJ2-2; weak D call: TRBD1 (6 bases). For the CDR3, the DNA is TGCGCCAGCAGCTCCAGGACAGTCGCCACCGGGGAGCTGTTTTTT. Amino acids: CASSSRTVATGELFF.